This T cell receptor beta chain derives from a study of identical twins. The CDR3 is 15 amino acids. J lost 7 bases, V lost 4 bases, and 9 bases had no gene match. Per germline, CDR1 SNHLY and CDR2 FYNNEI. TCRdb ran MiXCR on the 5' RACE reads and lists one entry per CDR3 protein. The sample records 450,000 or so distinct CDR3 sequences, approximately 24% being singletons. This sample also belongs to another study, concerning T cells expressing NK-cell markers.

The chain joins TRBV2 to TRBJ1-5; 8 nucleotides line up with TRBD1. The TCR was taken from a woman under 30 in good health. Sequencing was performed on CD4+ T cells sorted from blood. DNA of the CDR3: TGTGCCAGCAGTGGCTTGACAGGGGTTGGCCAGCCCCAGCATTTT. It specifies CASSGLTGVGQPQHF.